This T cell receptor beta chain derives from a study of T cell repertoires in cytomegalovirus infection. Study context: Use of recently identified HLA-C-restricted and well-studied HLA-B-restricted CMV epitopes was part of the study. It was the public TCR beta signatures that indicated both CMV infection and matching HLA type.

To note about this clonotype: Its antigen remains unidentified.

Study outcomes and limitations: It was HLA-C-restricted CMV-specific TCR beta clonotypes that dominated the response ex vivo. Pooled public TCR beta family frequency picked out CMV carriers with the relevant HLA.

V lost 6 bases and J lost 4, with 22 bases in between. Germline assignment: CDR1 LNHDA and CDR2 SQIVND (reference sequence). This CDR3 comprises 17 residues. In TCRdb, the reads were re-called with MiXCR into one record per CDR3 protein. This table holds around 49,000 distinct CDR3 sequences, around 18% found once. V gene TRBV19 combines with J gene TRBJ2-1; D unclear. The specimen comprised CD8+ T cells from cultured PBMCs, sampled from culture after CMV antigen stimulation. The sequence was obtained from a human donor in good health (CMV status not recorded). Some clones in this sample may be carry-over from other donors' samples. CDR3 nucleotide sequence: TGTGCCAGTAGCTTGATGGGAATGGGGTCGTTGTACAATGAGCAGTTCTTC. Amino acids: CASSLMGMGSLYNEQFF.